This T cell receptor beta chain is drawn from a study of blood T cell repertoires in COVID-19. Looking at the study overall: Collection of acute and convalescent COVID-19 samples took place in the United States, Italy and Spain.

The trim removed 2 bases at V and 10 bases at J, leaving 4 bases unmatched. Germline V CDR1 and CDR2: MDHEN, SYDVKM. This CDR3 contains 12 residues. How the authors handled the data: It was from reference gene primer amplification that nucleated cell counts were estimated. Assay: immunoSEQ multiplex PCR; the TCRdb copy retains only in-frame clones and omits some. V, J and clone size derive from that table, while D and trimming were established from the DNA sequence. The top ten hold approximately 9.1% of the sample, which has some 170,000 clones, about 81% seen once. V is TRBV28 and J is TRBJ1-1, with 7 bases identical to TRBD1. Sequenced material: peripheral blood. The source is a woman between 65 and 79 years old with acute or convalescent COVID-19. CDR3 residues: CASSLIQGGAFF. DNA for the CDR3: TGTGCCAGCAGTTTAATTCAGGGGGGAGCTTTCTTT.